This T cell receptor (beta chain) was captured in a study of post-analysis software for immune sequencing data. Turning to the study itself: Relapsing-remitting, secondary progressive and progressive-relapsing multiple sclerosis courses were included. Regarding the study as a whole: About five TRBV segments, including TRBV5-6, TRBV5-1 and TRBV20-1, were more frequent in patients than controls.

After removal of 6 bases from V and 3 bases from J, the junction contained 12 bases not matched to a gene. Germline CDR1 MNHEY, CDR2 SVGEGT. The CDR3 has 16 amino acids. Each TCR beta cDNA library carried unique molecular identifiers. TCRdb itself ran the PCR reads through MiXCR, one entry per CDR3 protein. The table lists about 820,000 distinct CDR3 sequences, roughly 50% of them singletons, with approximately 4.2% in the top ten. This clonotype was seen a single time. Its antigen is unknown. The sample consisted of blood. The clonotype originates from a girl aged 5 to 17 with multiple sclerosis. The chain carries TRBV6-2 or TRBV6-3 and TRBJ2-7; TRBD2 matches 9 bases. CDR3 sequence (DNA): TGTGCCAGCAGCCAAAGGCCGGCTAGCGGGATCTACGAGCAGTACTTC. Translation: CASSQRPASGIYEQYF.